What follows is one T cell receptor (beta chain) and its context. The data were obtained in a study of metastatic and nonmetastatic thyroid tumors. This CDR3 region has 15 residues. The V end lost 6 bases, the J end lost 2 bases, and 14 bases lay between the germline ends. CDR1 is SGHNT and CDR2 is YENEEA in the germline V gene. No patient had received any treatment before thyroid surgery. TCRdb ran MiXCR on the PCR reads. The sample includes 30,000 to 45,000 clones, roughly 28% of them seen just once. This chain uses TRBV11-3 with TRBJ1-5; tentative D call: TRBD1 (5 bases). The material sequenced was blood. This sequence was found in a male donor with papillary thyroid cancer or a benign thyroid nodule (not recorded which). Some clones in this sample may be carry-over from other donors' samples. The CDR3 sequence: CASSPGNGGNQPQHF. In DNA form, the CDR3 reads TGTGCCAGCAGTCCAGGGAATGGTGGCAATCAGCCCCAGCATTTT.